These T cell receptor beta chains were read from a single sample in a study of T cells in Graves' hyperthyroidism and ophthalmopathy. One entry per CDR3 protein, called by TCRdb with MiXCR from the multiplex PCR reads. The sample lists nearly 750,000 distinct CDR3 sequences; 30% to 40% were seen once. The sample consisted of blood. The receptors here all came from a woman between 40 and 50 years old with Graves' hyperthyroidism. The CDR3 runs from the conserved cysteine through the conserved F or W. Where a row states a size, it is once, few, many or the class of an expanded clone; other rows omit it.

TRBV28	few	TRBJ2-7	CASRSQGGGNEQYF
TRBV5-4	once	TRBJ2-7	CTSSRDRGIYEQYF
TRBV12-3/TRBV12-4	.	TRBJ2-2	CASLNRDRRAGELFF
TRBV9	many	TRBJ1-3	CASSPKMGQGPGNTIYF
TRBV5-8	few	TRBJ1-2	CASSLESQLNYGYTF
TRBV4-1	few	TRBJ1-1	CASSQDLGELANTEAFF
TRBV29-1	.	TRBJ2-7	CSVETGWDGYEQYF
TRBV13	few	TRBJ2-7	CASSSTRHPYGQYF
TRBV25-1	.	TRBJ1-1	CASYGQGLNTEAFF
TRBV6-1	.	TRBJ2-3	CASTHMGAGRTDTQYF
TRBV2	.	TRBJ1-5	CASSLRKGQNNQPQHF
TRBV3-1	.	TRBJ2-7	CASSQERDSYEQYF
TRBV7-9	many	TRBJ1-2	CASSSWSDYTF
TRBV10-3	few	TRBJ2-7	CASRTGHYEQYF
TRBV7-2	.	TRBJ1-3	CASSSGDTSGNTIYF
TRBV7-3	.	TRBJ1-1	CASSQFGLLGNTEAFF
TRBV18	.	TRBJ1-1	CASSSYLRGGTEAFF
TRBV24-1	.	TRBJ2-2	CATSDFCIRDDCTGELFF
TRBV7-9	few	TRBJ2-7	CASSFGQGSNEQYF
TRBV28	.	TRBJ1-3	CASSSSSSGNTIYF
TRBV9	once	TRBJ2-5	CASSPPTGSRETQYF
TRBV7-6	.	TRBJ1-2	CASSSGQGSNYGYTF
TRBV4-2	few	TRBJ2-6	CASSQETDRRANVLTF
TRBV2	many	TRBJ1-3	CASEDRANGNTIYF
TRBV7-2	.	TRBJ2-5	CASSPSAETQYF
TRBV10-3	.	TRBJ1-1	CAISDVSVNTEAFF
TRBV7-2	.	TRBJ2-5	CASGRGFLETQYF
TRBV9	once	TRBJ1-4	CASSGGQGVNEKLFF
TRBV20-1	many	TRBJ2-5	CSARGGLVPKETQYF